The clone carrying this T cell receptor beta chain was counted many times. Its target is unknown. Looked up from germline, CDR1 is KGHDR and CDR2 is SFDVKD. The CDR3 has 14 amino acids. V was shortened by 1 base and J by 2 bases, with 7 bases between the two germline ends. This specimen belongs to a study of T cells in Graves' hyperthyroidism and ophthalmopathy. Study-wide findings and caveats: Ophthalmopathy was identified by the model a median about seven months ahead of onset. Blood also carried most thyroid clonotypes expanded above 0.001.

The investigators amplified TCR beta CDR3 regions from RNA transcripts. HTBI primers drove first-round RT-PCR of the TCR CDR3. In TCRdb, the multiplex PCR reads were re-called with MiXCR into one record per CDR3 protein. The table shows hundreds of thousands of distinct CDR3 sequences, with over 40% occurring only once. Researchers barred patients who had uncontrolled infection, other autoimmune disease, pregnancy or lactation. This receptor was taken from an adult man with Graves' disease, either hyperthyroidism or ophthalmopathy (not recorded which). Specimen: peripheral blood or thyroid tissue (not recorded which). The rearrangement uses TRBV24-1 and TRBJ1-2, with D possibly being TRBD1 (5 bases). This CDR3 reads CATSDLSGNYGYTF. The DNA for the CDR3 is TGTGCCACCAGTGATTTATCAGGGAACTATGGCTACACCTTC.